The 22 T cell receptor beta chains presented below share a single source sample, sequenced in a study of blood T cells in healthy people across ages. A second PCR of 7 to 11 cycles used a sample-barcoded 5' primer and a J-beta primer mix. TCRdb reanalysed the 5' RACE reads using MiXCR and keeps one entry per CDR3 protein. The sample holds 650,000 to 950,000 distinct CDR3 sequences; around two fifths are singletons and the top ten take approximately 20%. Input material: blood. These receptors all stem from a man between 60 and 75 years old in good health.

CDR3 amino acids: CASSQDNRDAPDTQYF. In DNA, the CDR3 is TGCGCCAGCAGCCAAGATAACCGGGACGCCCCAGATACGCAGTATTTT. The gene calls are TRBV4-3 and TRBJ2-3, with D perhaps given as TRBD1 or TRBD2 (5 bases each). This CDR3 contains 16 residues. Trimming stripped 0 bases from V and 4 bases from J, with 14 bases between. Germline lookup yields CDR1 LGHNA and CDR2 YSLEER.

On this clonotype itself: Germline and junction disagree at one end, which may indicate a read error. This rearrangement joins TRBV7-6 to TRBJ1-1; D is uncertain. Germline-derived CDR1 and CDR2 are SGHVS and FNYEAQ. This CDR3 spans 15 amino acids. The CDR3 is CASSSRSEMNTEAFF. Here the CDR3 DNA reads TGTGCCAGCAGCTCCCGGTCAGAGATGAACACTGAGGCTTTCTTT.

This clonotype was recorded many times. The J gene is TRBJ2-7, the V gene TRBV28; 8 bases fit TRBD2. CDR1 is MDHEN and CDR2 is SYDVKM in the germline V gene. The CDR3 contains 17 residues. V lost 3 bases to trimming and J lost 4 bases; unmatched junction nucleotides: 14. CDR3 amino acids: CASSFGGASLSTYEQYF. The CDR3 DNA follows: TGTGCCAGCAGTTTCGGGGGGGCCTCTCTCTCTACTTACGAGCAGTACTTC. The full variable domain, completed using reference TRBV28 and TRBJ2-7, is DVKVTQSSRYLVKRTGEKVFLECVQDMDHENMFWYRQDPGLGLRLIYFSYDVKMKEKGDIPEGYSVSREKKERFSLILESASTNQTSMYLCASSFGGASLSTYEQYFGPGTRLTVT.

The genes are TRBV20-1 and TRBJ1-2; the D is unclear. V dropped 0 bases and J dropped 4 bases, with 9 bases sitting between them. CDR3 length equals 13 residues. Germline assignment: CDR1 DFQATT and CDR2 SNEGSKA (reference sequence). The CDR3 spells CSARDNRGYGYTF. The CDR3 DNA is TGCAGTGCTAGAGATAATCGGGGCTATGGCTACACCTTC.

The chain employs TRBV6-6 and TRBJ1-4; D not resolved. The CDR3 has 13 amino acids. The V and J ends lost 1 base and 6 bases respectively, with 6 bases between them. Germline V CDR1 and CDR2: MNHNY, SVGAGI (reference sequence). This chain's CDR3 is CASSYWRDEKLFF. CDR3 coding DNA: TGTGCCAGCAGTTACTGGAGAGATGAAAAACTGTTTTTT.

Comments on this clonotype: Given a much more abundant clone one base away, this may be a read error. This chain links TRBV29-1 with TRBJ2-7; perhaps TRBD2 as D (6 bases). The CDR3 spans 13 residues. Germline V gene lookup returns CDR1 SQVTM and CDR2 ANQGSEA. V gave up 3 bases and J gave up 0 bases, with 9 bases separating them. DNA of the CDR3: TGCAGCGTTGAGCGGGGTAACTCCTACGAGCAGTACTTC. It encodes CSVERGNSYEQYF.

V and J are TRBV3-1 and TRBJ2-7; 11 bases line up with TRBD2. The CDR3 covers 17 residues. Germline loops: CDR1 LGHDT, CDR2 YNNKEL (reference sequence). V dropped 4 bases and J dropped 2; count of bases not matched to a gene: 10. DNA of the CDR3: TGTGCCAGCAGCCGCTTGACTAGCGGGGTCTCTACCTACGAGCAGTACTTC. Encoded protein: CASSRLTSGVSTYEQYF.

The V and J genes are TRBV5-6 and TRBJ1-1, with 8 bases fitting TRBD1. V was pared by 0 bases and J by 7 bases, with 11 bases of the junction left unmatched. This CDR3 is built from 16 residues. Germline CDR1 and CDR2: SGHDT and YYEEEE. The CDR3 DNA reads as TGTGCCAGCAGCTTGGCCGGGTGGACAGGGCCCTATGAAGCTTTCTTT. Its protein is CASSLAGWTGPYEAFF.

V usage is TRBV7-2 and J usage is TRBJ1-5, with 7 positions matching TRBD1. Germline CDR1 and CDR2: SGHTA and FQGNSA. There are 14 residues in the CDR3. Trimming removed 2 bases from V and 6 bases from J; junction bases left unmatched: 4. CDR3 residues: CASSLKGASQPQHF. CDR3 in DNA: TGTGCCAGCAGCTTAAAGGGGGCCAGTCAGCCCCAGCATTTT.

This clonotype was picked up a small number of times. V gene TRBV9 combines with J gene TRBJ2-1, with D tentatively TRBD1 or TRBD2 (5 bases each). This CDR3 contains 15 residues. CDR1 and CDR2 (germline): SGDLS, YYNGEE. Trimming left V 1 base short and J 5 bases short, with 13 bases between. Here the CDR3 DNA reads TGTGCCAGCAGCGTACTTACCGGGGCCAACAATGAGCAGTTCTTC. Its protein is CASSVLTGANNEQFF.

The chain has TRBV11-2 and TRBJ2-2; D tentatively fits TRBD1 or TRBD2 (5 bases each). Trimming removed 2 bases from V and 4 bases from J, with 11 bases in between. The CDR3 is 15 amino acids. Germline CDR1 is SGHAT and CDR2 is FQNNGV. The CDR3 sequence is CASSLLGTGTGELFF. In DNA form, the CDR3 reads TGTGCCAGCAGCTTACTTGGGACGGGCACCGGGGAGCTGTTTTTT.

Only a few counts were recorded for this clonotype. The chain uses TRBV4-3 and TRBJ2-1, with TRBD1 as a possible D gene (5 bases). V gave up 6 bases and J gave up 4 bases, with 16 bases separating them. The CDR3 runs 15 residues. CDR1 and CDR2 (germline): LGHNA, YSLEER. The CDR3 loop is CASSSGPTRYNEQFF. The CDR3 coding sequence is TGCGCCAGCAGTTCAGGGCCTACAAGATACAATGAGCAGTTCTTC.

The chain joins TRBV5-1 to TRBJ1-1; D is possibly TRBD1 (5 bases). The ends were cut back, 7 bases at V and 3 bases at J, with 16 bases in the middle. Germline V lookup: CDR1 SGHRS, CDR2 YFSETQ. CDR3 size: 14 residues. CDR3 DNA: TGCGCCAGCGGGGTTACCATGGGGGACACTGAAGCTTTCTTT. This sequence encodes CASGVTMGDTEAFF.

This clonotype has a handful of counts. The chain is built from TRBV20-1 and TRBJ1-2, with a possible D match to TRBD1 (6 bases). Trimming shortened V by 6 bases and J by 2 bases, and 16 bases separated the two germline ends. Germline V gives CDR1 DFQATT, CDR2 SNEGSKA (reference sequence). The CDR3 runs to 14 residues. CDR3 in DNA: TGCAGTGCAAAGGGGGGGAAAGGGAACTATGGCTACACCTTC. Protein: CSAKGGKGNYGYTF.

This clonotype came up a few times. The junction and the germline gene differ at one end; a read error may be behind it. V gene TRBV7-9 combines with J gene TRBJ2-7, with D hard to call. The germline V gene encodes CDR1 SEHNR and CDR2 FQNEAQ (reference sequence). The CDR3 has 11 amino acids. Written as DNA, the CDR3 is TGTGCCGGCAGCCCAGCCTACGAGCAGTACTTC. It codes for CAGSPAYEQYF.

There are a few counts of this clonotype. This chain uses TRBV5-6 with TRBJ2-5, with D perhaps TRBD2 (6 bases). The CDR3 length is 13 residues. The germline gives CDR1 SGHDT, CDR2 YYEEEE. With 7 bases removed from V and 1 base from J, the gap between germline ends came to 11 bases. The CDR3 is CASRRDFQETQYF. The DNA for the CDR3 is TGTGCCAGCCGACGGGACTTCCAAGAGACCCAGTACTTC.

The chain's CDR3 is CAGGTPPRTYEQYF. The CDR3 coding sequence is TGTGCCGGGGGGACGCCGCCTCGAACCTACGAGCAGTACTTC. This chain joins TRBV6-1 and TRBJ2-7, with D possibly TRBD2 on 6 matching bases. This CDR3 has 14 amino acids. From germline, CDR1 is MNHNS and CDR2 SASEGT. Trimming cost V 11 bases and J 2 bases, with 19 bases left between them.

The chain carries TRBV28 and TRBJ1-2, with 7 bases fitting TRBD1. The V segment lost 6 bases and the J segment 8 bases; nucleotides outside the gene matches: 9. This CDR3 is 13 amino acids long. Germline V CDR1 and CDR2: MDHEN, SYDVKM. DNA for the CDR3: TGTGCCAGCAGCCCAGGACAGGAACAGGGCTACACCTTC. This codes for CASSPGQEQGYTF.

In this sample, this clonotype turned up a few times. The chain carries TRBV2 and TRBJ2-1; TRBD2 aligns across 9 bases. This CDR3 contains 12 residues. The germline gives CDR1 SNHLY, CDR2 FYNNEI. V trimming: 8 bases; J trimming: 7 bases; junction bases outside the gene matches: 3. CDR3 residues: CASLAGGNEQFF. CDR3 nucleotides: TGTGCCAGCCTTGCGGGAGGGAATGAGCAGTTCTTC.

This clonotype has a handful of counts. This chain links TRBV2 with TRBJ2-5; no definite D call. Germline V lookup: CDR1 SNHLY, CDR2 FYNNEI. V lost 4 bases, J lost 1 base, and 13 bases lay in between. The CDR3 is 15 residues long. Here the CDR3 reads CASSGSRTTQETQYF. The CDR3 DNA reads TGTGCCAGCAGTGGTTCCAGGACCACCCAAGAGACCCAGTACTTC.

This clonotype was counted a single time. The chain employs TRBV11-3 and TRBJ2-1, with a possible D match to TRBD2 (6 bases). The ends were cut back, 4 bases at V and 4 bases at J, with 17 bases in the middle. The CDR3 runs 16 residues. CDR1 SGHNT and CDR2 YENEEA come from the germline V gene. This CDR3 is CASSSRGAEGYNEQFF. Here the CDR3 DNA reads TGTGCCAGCAGCTCGAGAGGGGCGGAGGGATACAATGAGCAGTTCTTC.

The table lists this clonotype with a few counts. The chain carries TRBV6-5 and TRBJ2-6; D is unresolved. The CDR3 runs 15 residues. Germline lookup yields CDR1 MNHEY and CDR2 SVGAGI. Trimming removed 6 bases from V and 1 base from J, with 10 bases in between. The CDR3 loop is CASRNPYSGANVLTF. CDR3 nucleotide sequence: TGTGCCAGCAGGAATCCCTATTCTGGGGCCAACGTCCTGACTTTC.